This TCR beta chain was recovered during a study of blood T cell repertoires in COVID-19. The sample holds a few counts of this clone. Repertoires were generated with immunoSEQ multiplex PCR, while TCRdb's copy carries only in-frame clones and drops some. The sample contains 30,000 or so clones, about 80% of which appear only once. Trimming took 4 bases from V and 5 from J; bases not matched to a gene: 6. The germline V gene has CDR1 SGHRS and CDR2 YFSETQ. The CDR3 extends over 14 amino acids. This chain connects TRBV5-1 to TRBJ2-5, with TRBD2 matching over 9 bases. The receptor was derived from a man in his fifties with acute or convalescent COVID-19. Source material: peripheral blood. The chain's CDR3 is CASSRSGGPETQYF. The CDR3 nucleotides read TGCGCCAGCAGCCGCAGCGGGGGGCCGGAGACCCAGTACTTC. Drawing the rest from reference TRBV5-1 and TRBJ2-5, the complete variable domain is KAGVTQTPRYLIKTRGQQVTLSCSPISGHRSVSWYQQTPGQGLQFLFEYFSETQRNKGNFPGRFSGRQFSNSRSEMNVSTLELGDSALYLCASSRSGGPETQYFGPGTRLLVL.